The 3 T cell receptor beta chains given below trace back to one sample, sequenced in a study of blood T cell repertoires in COVID-19. The data were produced by immunoSEQ multiplex PCR, yet TCRdb's version contains in-frame clones alone and is incomplete. The table has approximately 180,000 clones, nearly 90% seen once. The sequencing sample was made of PBMCs or T cells enriched from blood (not recorded which). These receptors all stem from a woman aged 35 to 49 with acute COVID-19.

The chain links TRBV2 to TRBJ2-2; 12 nucleotides agree with TRBD1. Trimming removed 6 bases from V and 4 bases from J; junction bases left unmatched: 6. The germline V gene encodes CDR1 SNHLY and CDR2 FYNNEI. The CDR3 consists of 16 residues. The CDR3 here is CASSLGQGAGTGELFF. Here the CDR3 DNA reads TGTGCCAGCAGCTTGGGACAGGGGGCGGGCACCGGGGAGCTGTTTTTT.

The rearrangement joins TRBV27 to TRBJ1-6; 7 bases fit TRBD1. The CDR3 has 14 residues. J lost 3 bases, V lost 4 bases, and 0 bases had no gene match. Germline lookup yields CDR1 MNHEY and CDR2 SMNVEV (reference sequence). CDR3 residues: CASSWTGYNSPLHF. CDR3 nucleotides: TGTGCCAGCAGTTGGACAGGCTATAATTCACCCCTCCACTTT.

This clone was counted once. The chain carries TRBV5-1 and TRBJ2-5; weak D call: TRBD2 (6 bases). The germline V gene has CDR1 SGHRS and CDR2 YFSETQ. V was trimmed by 3 bases and J by 5 bases, leaving 17 bases between them. The CDR3 runs to 15 residues. CDR3 in amino acids: CASSSGLYSWETQYF. The CDR3 DNA reads as TGCGCCAGCAGCTCGGGACTCTACTCTTGGGAGACCCAGTACTTC.